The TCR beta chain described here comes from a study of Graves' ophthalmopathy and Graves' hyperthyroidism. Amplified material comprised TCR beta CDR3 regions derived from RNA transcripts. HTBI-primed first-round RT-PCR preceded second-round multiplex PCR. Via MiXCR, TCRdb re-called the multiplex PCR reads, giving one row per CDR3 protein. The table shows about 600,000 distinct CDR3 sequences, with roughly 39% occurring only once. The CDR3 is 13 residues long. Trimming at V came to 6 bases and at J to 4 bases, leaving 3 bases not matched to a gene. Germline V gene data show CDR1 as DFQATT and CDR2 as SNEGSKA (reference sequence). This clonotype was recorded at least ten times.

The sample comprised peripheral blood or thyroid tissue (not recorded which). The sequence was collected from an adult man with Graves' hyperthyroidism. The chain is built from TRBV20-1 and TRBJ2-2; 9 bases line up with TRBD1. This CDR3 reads CSARTGVTGELFF. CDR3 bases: TGCAGTGCCAGGACAGGGGTCACCGGGGAGCTGTTTTTT.